A single sample is the source of the 16 T cell receptor beta chains below, sequenced in a study of blood T cell repertoires in COVID-19. Profiling relied on immunoSEQ multiplex PCR, and the TCRdb table lists in-frame clones only, not all of them. Of roughly 390,000 clones in the sample, around 85% were seen once. The sample comprised peripheral blood. These receptor sequences come from a woman between 18 and 29 years old with acute or convalescent COVID-19.

This chain uses TRBV28 with TRBJ2-1; tentatively, D is TRBD2 (6 bases). Looked up from germline, CDR1 is MDHEN and CDR2 is SYDVKM. V was clipped by 1 base and J by 8 bases, with 9 bases between them. The CDR3 totals 13 residues. As DNA, the CDR3 is TGTGCCAGCAGTTTATCGGGGGACGATGAGCAGTTCTTC. Its translation: CASSLSGDDEQFF.

This rearrangement joins TRBV10-1 to TRBJ1-6; D unclear. The CDR3 is 14 residues long. From germline, CDR1 is WNHNN and CDR2 SYGVQD (reference sequence). The V gene lost 0 bases and the J gene lost 5 bases, with 5 bases spanning the gap. The CDR3 is CASSESRNNSPLHF. The DNA of the CDR3 is TGCGCCAGCAGTGAGTCCAGGAATAATTCACCCCTCCACTTT.

Concerning this clone: At one end the junction does not follow the germline gene, possibly because of a read error. This rearrangement joins TRBV12-3 or TRBV12-4 to TRBJ1-2; D is ambiguous. The CDR3 is 11 amino acids. CDR3 sequence (DNA): TGTGCCAGCAGTTTATCGACTGAGCGGAGCTTC. It translates to CASSLSTERSF.

The genes are TRBV2 and TRBJ2-1; 12 nucleotides agree with TRBD2. The V and J ends lost 9 bases and 4 bases, in that order; junction bases with no gene match: 13. This CDR3 region has 17 residues. Germline CDR1 and CDR2: SNHLY and FYNNEI. The CDR3 DNA sequence: TGTGCCAGTAAACATAAACCGACTAGCGGGGGATACAATGAGCAGTTCTTC. It codes for CASKHKPTSGGYNEQFF.

The chain joins TRBV7-9 to TRBJ1-6, with D maybe TRBD1 (5 bases). The germline V and J ends were trimmed by 5 bases and 7 bases, with 9 bases remaining between them. The CDR3 is made up of 13 amino acids. Germline V gene sequence: CDR1 SEHNR, CDR2 FQNEAQ (reference sequence). CDR3 in DNA: TGTGCCAGCAGCCCGACAGAAAATTCACCCCTCCACTTT. Protein product: CASSPTENSPLHF.

V and J are TRBV28 and TRBJ1-5; TRBD1 aligns across 7 bases. CDR3 length equals 17 residues. Trimming cost V 7 bases and J 6 bases; bases outside gene matches: 18. CDR1 is MDHEN and CDR2 is SYDVKM in the germline V gene. The CDR3 nucleotides are TGTGCCAGCAATCCCGGGGGGGTGGACAGGATTATTCAGCCCCAGCATTTT. Its protein product is CASNPGGVDRIIQPQHF.

This clone occurred a few times. The chain links TRBV7-2 to TRBJ1-1; D unresolved. V was shortened by 4 bases and J by 3 bases, with 12 bases between the two germline ends. Germline V lookup: CDR1 SGHTA, CDR2 FQGNSA. The CDR3 covers 14 residues. Here the CDR3 DNA reads TGTGCCAGCAGCTATTTGAACAGCTACACTGAAGCTTTCTTT. It specifies CASSYLNSYTEAFF.

V usage is TRBV3-1 (or the pseudogene TRBV3-2) and J usage is TRBJ2-5; TRBD1 agrees at 10 bases. CDR1 and CDR2 from the germline V gene are LGHDT and YNNKEL (reference sequence). V lost 4 bases, J lost 5 bases, and 10 bases stayed unmatched. There are 16 residues in the CDR3. CDR3 DNA: TGTGCCAGCAGCCGACGGACAGGGGGGTCTAAGGAGACCCAGTACTTC. This sequence encodes CASSRRTGGSKETQYF.

This sequence joins TRBV7-9 and TRBJ2-1; 9 positions agree with TRBD2. Germline CDR1 and CDR2: SEHNR and FQNEAQ (reference sequence). V lost 1 base and J lost 10; bases outside the gene matches: 5. There are 14 residues in the CDR3. CDR3 coding DNA: TGTGCCAGCAGCTTAGTAGCGGGGGCATCGGAGCAGTTCTTC. Translating it yields CASSLVAGASEQFF.

This chain uses TRBV5-3 with TRBJ1-2; TRBD1 matches at 8 bases. TRBV5-3 is an ORF for which the function is uncertain. The CDR3 runs 17 residues. The V segment lost 2 bases and the J segment 5 bases; nucleotides outside the gene matches: 14. Here the CDR3 reads CARSLTGGERCRYGYTF. In nucleotides, the CDR3 is TGTGCCAGAAGCTTAACAGGGGGAGAGCGTTGTCGGTATGGCTACACCTTC.

The chain joins TRBV9 to TRBJ1-2; no clear D. V lost 4 bases, J lost 7 bases, and 11 bases lay in between. There are 12 residues in the CDR3. CDR1 SGDLS and CDR2 YYNGEE come from the germline V gene. The CDR3 loop is CASSPYSPGYTF. The CDR3 region has the DNA TGTGCCAGCAGCCCGTACTCCCCTGGCTACACCTTC.

The chain employs TRBV6-5 and TRBJ1-6; D is undetermined. V was clipped by 6 bases and J by 3 bases, with 9 bases between them. Germline V gene data show CDR1 as MNHEY and CDR2 as SVGAGI. This CDR3 contains 14 residues. CDR3 sequence: CASSKSNYNSPLHF. The CDR3 bases are TGTGCCAGCAGCAAGAGTAACTATAATTCACCCCTCCACTTT.

About this clone itself: Relative to the germline gene, one junction end is altered; a read error may explain this. The rearrangement joins TRBV2 to TRBJ2-5; 9 bases fit TRBD2. Germline V gene sequence: CDR1 SNHLY, CDR2 FYNNEI. The CDR3 length is 14 residues. The CDR3, as DNA: TGTGCCAGCGGTGAGCGGGGGGCGCAAGAGACCCAGTACTTC. This gives the protein CASGERGAQETQYF.

As regards this clone: Other DNA sequences within the sample encode an identical CDR3. For the CDR3, the DNA is TGTGCCAGCAGCTTGGCCGGGAATCAGCCCCAGCATTTT. Translated, it gives CASSLAGNQPQHF. V usage is TRBV5-6 and J usage is TRBJ1-5; D gene ambiguous. The CDR3 runs to 13 residues. Per the germline V gene, CDR1 is SGHDT and CDR2 is YYEEEE. The V end lost 0 bases, the J end lost 4 bases, and 5 bases lay between the germline ends.

The chain uses TRBV4-2 and TRBJ1-1, with a tentative D call TRBD1 (5 bases). V shed 0 bases and J shed 7 bases, with 15 bases lying between them. Germline values: CDR1 LGHNA, CDR2 YNFKEQ. This CDR3 is 15 amino acids long. The CDR3 DNA reads as TGTGCCAGCAGCCAAGAGCTGTTGGGGCGTATTGAAGCTTTCTTT. Protein: CASSQELLGRIEAFF.

This clone appeared a single time. This sequence joins TRBV13 and TRBJ2-3; maybe TRBD2 (6 bases). In germline, CDR1 is PRHDT, CDR2 FYEKMQ (reference sequence). The CDR3 contains 14 residues. With 5 bases removed from V and 0 bases from J, the gap between germline ends came to 9 bases. CDR3 coding DNA: TGTGCCAGCAGCACCGGGACTAGCACAGATACGCAGTATTTT. Its protein product is CASSTGTSTDTQYF. Together with reference TRBV13 and TRBJ2-3, the CDR3 gives the full variable domain: AAGVIQSPRHLIKEKRETATLKCYPIPRHDTVYWYQQGPGQDPQFLISFYEKMQSDKGSIPDRFSAQQFSDYHSELNMSSLELGDSALYFCASSTGTSTDTQYFGPGTRLTVL.